This TCR beta chain came from a study of neoadjuvant anti-PD-1 for oral cavity cancer. Whole-study context: Non-progressing patients received a fourth nivolumab dose near day 43, then surgery on days 50-56.

The table came from immunoSEQ multiplex PCR; TCRdb's copy has only in-frame clones and leaves some out. The sample has about 68,000 clones, approximately 85% seen once. As for time point: after neoadjuvant nivolumab, at surgical resection. Patients had HPV-negative, locally advanced oral cavity squamous cell carcinoma. Germline lookup yields CDR1 MNHEY and CDR2 SVGAGI. Trimming stripped 6 bases from V and 2 bases from J, with 7 bases between. This CDR3 region has 13 residues. The sequencing used PBMCs, collected after nivolumab (anti-PD-1) treatment. The source is a person between 35 and 79 years old with oral cavity squamous cell carcinoma. The J gene is TRBJ2-2, the V gene TRBV6-5; D gene unclear. The CDR3 DNA is TGTGCCAGCAGGTACACAAACACCGGGGAGCTGTTTTTT. Residues: CASRYTNTGELFF.